Listed here are 5 T cell receptor beta chains from one sample, sequenced in a study of cytomegalovirus exposure and HLA in healthy donors. Both 60 Vbeta primers and 13 Jbeta primers went into the PCR. Clones were read by immunoSEQ multiplex PCR, and TCRdb kept only the in-frame ones, dropping some. The sample records 180,000 or so clones, roughly 73% being singletons. Sequenced material: PBMCs. These receptor sequences come from a woman aged 40-49 years in good health and CMV-seropositive.

This chain joins TRBV6-7 and TRBJ2-7, with 10 bases identical to TRBD1. TRBV6-7 is classed as an ORF, of uncertain function. CDR3 length: 14 residues. Trimming took 6 bases from V and 7 from J; bases not matched to a gene: 9. The CDR3 bases are TGTGCCAGCAGCCTTAGACAGGGGGCGGGGGAGCAGTACTTC. This encodes CASSLRQGAGEQYF.

The V gene is TRBV7-2, the J gene TRBJ2-3; no reliable D call. The length of the CDR3 is 12 residues. CDR1 and CDR2 from the germline V gene are SGHTA and FQGNSA. Trimming cost V 2 bases and J 5 bases, with 5 bases left between them. The DNA of the CDR3 is TGTGCCAGCAGCTTACAACAAGATACGCAGTATTTT. Protein sequence: CASSLQQDTQYF. The full variable domain, its missing parts supplied by reference TRBV7-2 and TRBJ2-3, is GAGVSQSPSNKVTEKGKDVELRCDPISGHTALYWYRQSLGQGLEFLIYFQGNSAPDKSGLPSDRFSAERTGGSVSTLTIQRTQQEDSAVYLCASSLQQDTQYFGPGTRLTVL.

The rearrangement uses TRBV28 and TRBJ2-7, with 7 bases lining up with TRBD2. This CDR3 is 15 amino acids long. Germline V lookup: CDR1 MDHEN, CDR2 SYDVKM. Trimming cost V 4 bases and J 0 bases; bases outside gene matches: 6. The CDR3: CASSSTSVSSYEQYF. Here the CDR3 DNA reads TGTGCCAGCAGTTCCACTAGCGTCTCCTCCTACGAGCAGTACTTC. Supplemented by reference TRBV28 and TRBJ2-7, the full variable domain reads DVKVTQSSRYLVKRTGEKVFLECVQDMDHENMFWYRQDPGLGLRLIYFSYDVKMKEKGDIPEGYSVSREKKERFSLILESASTNQTSMYLCASSSTSVSSYEQYFGPGTRLTVT.

The chain uses TRBV7-9 and TRBJ1-2; 7 bases are a match to TRBD1. Germline V lookup: CDR1 SEHNR, CDR2 FQNEAQ (reference sequence). V trimming: 1 base; J trimming: 4 bases; junction bases outside the gene matches: 3. The length of the CDR3 is 14 residues. CDR3 DNA: TGTGCCAGCAGCTTAGGACAGGGAGGCTATGGCTACACCTTC. It specifies CASSLGQGGYGYTF.

This clone was seen a handful of times. The chain carries TRBV20-1 and TRBJ2-7, with D possibly matching TRBD1 (5 bases). Germline assignment: CDR1 DFQATT and CDR2 SNEGSKA (reference sequence). Trimming left V 5 bases short and J 1 base short, with 6 bases between. The CDR3 sequence is 11 residues long. The CDR3 loop is CSAYRSYEQYF. The DNA of the CDR3 is TGCAGTGCTTACAGGTCCTACGAGCAGTACTTC.